This note documents a single TCR beta chain sequence. Clones were sequenced by immunoSEQ multiplex PCR, and TCRdb holds only the in-frame ones, with some missing. The top ten hold more than 10% of the sample, which has 400,000 to 500,000 clones, roughly 85% seen once. The data derive from a study of shared clonotypes between healthy human individuals. This CDR3 is built from 14 residues. Trimming took 6 bases from V and 5 from J, leaving 16 bases between them. The germline V gene encodes CDR1 MDHEN and CDR2 SYDVKM. The TCR originated in a woman in her thirties or forties in good health. Some clones in this sample may be carry-over from other donors' samples. V is TRBV28 and J is TRBJ2-5, with D unclear. The sequenced sample was PBMCs. This CDR3 is CASSRLSRIETQYF. The CDR3 region has the DNA TGTGCCAGCAGCCGGTTGAGCAGGATCGAGACCCAGTACTTC.